These T cell receptor beta chains were read from a single sample in a study of CD8 T cells in Susac syndrome. MiXCR was run by TCRdb on the immunoSEQ multiplex PCR reads, yielding one entry per CDR3 protein. The data show about 120,000 distinct CDR3 sequences, with around 92% seen just once and 0.093% held by the top ten. Material: CD4+ T cells from PBMCs. The receptors stem from a human donor with multiple sclerosis. CDR3s include the opening cysteine and the closing phenylalanine or tryptophan. The D gene is left open where the match is weak. Some rows have no size entry. The others give once, few or many, or a class for an expanded clone.

d_gene: -
abundance: -
v_gene: TRBV28
j_gene: TRBJ2-3
CDR3nt: TGTGCCAGCAGTTTCCTAAATCCTTCCCAAGATACGCAGTATTTT
CDR3aa: CASSFLNPSQDTQYF

d_gene: TRBD1
abundance: -
v_gene: TRBV29-1
j_gene: TRBJ1-2
CDR3nt: TGCAGCGTTGACTTGTTGGGACAGGGGTCATATGGCTACACCTTC
CDR3aa: CSVDLLGQGSYGYTF

d_gene: -
abundance: -
v_gene: TRBV2
j_gene: TRBJ2-7
CDR3nt: TGTGCCAGCAGTGAAGGGAGGGCCAGAACGGGCGAGCAGTACTTC
CDR3aa: CASSEGRARTGEQYF

d_gene: -
abundance: -
v_gene: TRBV7-9
j_gene: TRBJ2-7
CDR3nt: TGTGCCACCGCCCCCAGAGGAGCGACCCCTCTTAACTACGAGCAGTACTTC
CDR3aa: CATAPRGATPLNYEQYF

d_gene: -
abundance: -
v_gene: TRBV6-5
j_gene: TRBJ2-7
CDR3nt: TGTGCCAGCAGTTACGATTGGGGGCCACCTTACGAGCAGTACTTC
CDR3aa: CASSYDWGPPYEQYF

d_gene: -
abundance: -
v_gene: TRBV7-9
j_gene: TRBJ1-3
CDR3nt: TGTGCCAGCAGCGAAGGGGACGCTCGGAACACCATATATTTT
CDR3aa: CASSEGDARNTIYF

d_gene: TRBD1
abundance: once
v_gene: TRBV7-9
j_gene: TRBJ2-2
CDR3nt: TGTGCCAGCAGCGCACGACAGGGGAACACCGGGGAGCTGTTTTTT
CDR3aa: CASSARQGNTGELFF

d_gene: -
abundance: -
v_gene: TRBV5-1
j_gene: TRBJ1-2
CDR3nt: TGCGCCAGCAGCTTGGAGACTGACAGCCTCTATGGCTACACCTTC
CDR3aa: CASSLETDSLYGYTF

d_gene: -
abundance: -
v_gene: TRBV28
j_gene: TRBJ1-2
CDR3nt: TGTGCCAGCAGCTCTTCTAATAAGAATGGCTACACCTTC
CDR3aa: CASSSSNKNGYTF

d_gene: -
abundance: -
v_gene: TRBV28
j_gene: TRBJ1-5
CDR3nt: TGTGCCAGCAGTTGGGGGAAGGATCAGCCCCAGCATTTT
CDR3aa: CASSWGKDQPQHF

d_gene: -
abundance: -
v_gene: TRBV7-3
j_gene: TRBJ1-2
CDR3nt: TGTGCCAGCAGCACTTCACAGGGAGATGGCTACACCTTC
CDR3aa: CASSTSQGDGYTF